What follows is one TCR beta chain and its context. This record belongs to a study of cytomegalovirus exposure and HLA in healthy donors. Method: immunoSEQ multiplex PCR; TCRdb's copy keeps in-frame clones and lacks some. Of approximately 90,000 clones detected, under 95% appear once; the ten largest clones hold about 1%. CDR1 and CDR2 (germline): SGHKS, YYEKEE (reference sequence). Trimming stripped 1 base from V and 1 base from J, with 9 bases between. The CDR3 spans 15 residues. V is TRBV5-5 and J is TRBJ1-5; D ambiguous. The source is a woman under 40 in good health and CMV-seropositive. The sample comprised PBMCs. This chain's CDR3 is CASSLIGGSNQPQHF. Here the CDR3 DNA reads TGTGCCAGCAGCTTGATTGGCGGGAGCAATCAGCCCCAGCATTTT.